The T cell receptor beta chain under discussion was sequenced for a study of blood T cell repertoires in COVID-19. Profiled with immunoSEQ multiplex PCR; TCRdb holds only in-frame clones, not every one. Among approximately 72,000 clones listed, roughly nine tenths were seen once. The CDR3 covers 12 residues. The V and J ends lost 10 bases and 2 bases respectively, with 12 bases between them. From germline, CDR1 is MNHEY and CDR2 SVGAGI. This receptor was identified in a woman between 55 and 75 years old with acute or convalescent COVID-19. The sample comprised peripheral blood. The V and J genes are TRBV6-5 and TRBJ2-7; D possibly corresponds to TRBD2 (5 bases). The CDR3 protein is CATSRGTYEQYF. DNA for the CDR3: TGTGCCACCTCCCGGGGAACCTACGAGCAGTACTTC.